One and the same sample provided the 23 T cell receptor beta chains below, sequenced in a study of T cell responses to AZD1222 COVID-19 vaccine. Clones were read by immunoSEQ multiplex PCR, and TCRdb kept only the in-frame ones, dropping some. The sample has around 140,000 clones, roughly 92% seen once. The sequenced sample was peripheral blood, obtained on day 0 of AZD1222 vaccination. The receptors stem from an adult in good health.

The J gene is TRBJ1-3, the V gene TRBV18; a weak D match, TRBD1 (6 bases). Between the trimmed V and J ends, which lost 2 bases and 0 bases, there was a span of 11 bases. Germline lookup yields CDR1 KGHSH and CDR2 LQKENI. The CDR3 length is 16 residues. CDR3 amino acids: CASSPGQLTSGNTIYF. CDR3 DNA sequence: TGTGCCAGCTCACCAGGACAGCTTACCTCTGGAAACACCATATATTTT.

This chain joins TRBV2 and TRBJ1-2, with 9 nucleotides matching TRBD1. This CDR3 is built from 13 residues. Looked up from germline, CDR1 is SNHLY and CDR2 is FYNNEI. The junction had 4 bases not matched to a gene; V was cut back by 3 bases and J by 8 bases. The CDR3 reads CASSEEQGAGYTF. In nucleotides, the CDR3 is TGTGCCAGCAGTGAGGAACAGGGGGCCGGCTACACCTTC.

This sequence joins TRBV7-8 and TRBJ1-5; D is uncertain. Germline CDR1 SGHVS, CDR2 FQNEAQ. Trimming cost V 2 bases and J 5 bases, with 10 bases left between them. CDR3 length equals 14 residues. The CDR3 nucleotides read TGTGCCAGCAGCTTAAGGGAGGGAGATCAGCCCCAGCATTTT. As protein: CASSLREGDQPQHF.

The gene calls are TRBV6-2 or TRBV6-3 and TRBJ1-5; TRBD1 is a possible D gene (5 bases). The CDR3 sequence is 16 residues long. Germline V gene sequence: CDR1 MNHEY, CDR2 SVGEGT. Trimming took off 3 bases at V and 3 bases at J, with 15 bases between the two ends. This CDR3 reads CASSYRGKGYNQPQHF. Written as DNA, the CDR3 is TGTGCCAGCAGTTATCGGGGGAAGGGCTACAATCAGCCCCAGCATTTT.

J is TRBJ1-4 and V is TRBV25-1; D remains unclear. Trimming pared 3 bases from V and 4 bases from J, leaving 12 bases between. The CDR3 length is 15 residues. Looked up from germline, CDR1 is MGHDK and CDR2 is SYGVNS. CDR3 in DNA: TGTGCCAGCAGTGATGCGGGTTCCGGTAATGAAAAACTGTTTTTT. Translated, it gives CASSDAGSGNEKLFF.

In this sample, this clone turned up a few times. The genes are TRBV7-8 and TRBJ1-5; D remains unclear. This CDR3 has 14 residues. V lost 4 bases and J 1 base, leaving 8 bases between the germline ends. Germline V lookup: CDR1 SGHVS, CDR2 FQNEAQ. CDR3 in amino acids: CASSYLGSNQPQHF. DNA of the CDR3: TGTGCCAGCAGCTACCTAGGCAGCAATCAGCCCCAGCATTTT.

The chain combines TRBV5-1 with TRBJ2-7; D assignment may be TRBD1 or TRBD2 (5 bases each). V was pared by 4 bases and J by 1 base, with 9 bases between. The CDR3 has 13 amino acids. Germline loops: CDR1 SGHRS, CDR2 YFSETQ. This CDR3 reads CASSRDGSYEQYF. Written as DNA, the CDR3 is TGCGCCAGCAGCCGGGACGGTTCCTACGAGCAGTACTTC.

J is TRBJ1-3 and V is TRBV23-1, with D unclear. TRBV23-1 is designated an ORF whose function remains uncertain. Trimming removed 0 bases from V and 8 bases from J, with 11 bases in between. CDR3 length: 14 amino acids. The CDR3 reads CASSQSSPPDTIYF. The DNA of the CDR3 is TGCGCCAGCAGTCAATCGAGCCCCCCGGACACCATATATTTT.

As for this clone: This sample includes further DNA sequences coding for the same CDR3. The chain combines TRBV7-9 with TRBJ2-1; no firm D call. With 3 bases removed from V and 5 bases from J, the gap between germline ends came to 5 bases. Looked up from germline, CDR1 is SEHNR and CDR2 is FQNEAQ (reference sequence). The CDR3 sequence is 12 residues long. This CDR3 is CASSFLDNEQFF. The CDR3 DNA reads TGTGCCAGCAGCTTCCTTGACAATGAGCAGTTCTTC.

V is TRBV10-3 and J is TRBJ1-2; no reliable D call. Germline CDR1 is ENHRY and CDR2 is SYGVKD. Trimming cost V 3 bases and J 4 bases, with 15 bases left between them. The CDR3 is made up of 15 amino acids. CDR3 residues: CAISEGGLRPYGYTF. In DNA form, the CDR3 reads TGTGCCATCAGTGAAGGCGGACTACGTCCCTATGGCTACACCTTC.

A single count supports this clone. The gene calls are TRBV27 and TRBJ2-7, with D maybe TRBD1 (6 bases). CDR1 and CDR2 from the germline V gene are MNHEY and SMNVEV (reference sequence). The CDR3 contains 15 residues. The V and J ends lost 5 bases and 4 bases respectively, with 18 bases between them. The chain's CDR3 is CASSTAPMGAYEQYF. Written as DNA, the CDR3 is TGTGCCAGCAGTACCGCGCCTATGGGGGCATACGAGCAGTACTTC.

The chain joins TRBV19 to TRBJ1-5; the D is unclear. The V gene's germline CDR1 is LNHDA and CDR2 SQIVND (reference sequence). This CDR3 region has 15 residues. Trimming left V 4 bases short and J 2 bases short, with 12 bases between. CDR3 sequence: CASSRKRMGNQPQHF. The CDR3 DNA sequence: TGTGCCAGTAGTAGGAAACGGATGGGCAATCAGCCCCAGCATTTT.

In this sample, this clone turned up a few times. V and J are TRBV2 and TRBJ2-7, with 10 nucleotides matching TRBD1. The germline V gene encodes CDR1 SNHLY and CDR2 FYNNEI. This CDR3 spans 11 amino acids. Trimming removed 4 bases from V and 12 bases from J; junction bases left unmatched: 3. The CDR3 DNA reads TGTGCCAGCAGTGTCCGGGACAGGGGGTACTTC. Amino acid sequence: CASSVRDRGYF.

The rearrangement joins TRBV19 to TRBJ2-2; 8 bases fit TRBD1. In germline, CDR1 is LNHDA, CDR2 SQIVND (reference sequence). The V segment lost 3 bases and the J segment 3 bases; nucleotides outside the gene matches: 3. This CDR3 region has 15 residues. The CDR3 loop is CASSMVQGDTGELFF. The CDR3 DNA sequence: TGTGCCAGTAGTATGGTACAGGGGGACACCGGGGAGCTGTTTTTT.

The chain couples TRBV6-5 to TRBJ1-2; possibly TRBD1 for D (6 bases). Trimming cost V 7 bases and J 5 bases, with 17 bases left between them. Germline CDR1 MNHEY, CDR2 SVGAGI. The CDR3 extends over 14 amino acids. CDR3 nucleotides: TGTGCCAGCAAATTCAGGGGCCATGGGTATGGCTACACCTTC. The encoded protein is CASKFRGHGYGYTF.

This chain connects TRBV2 to TRBJ2-7, with D unclear. This CDR3 has 13 amino acids. Germline values: CDR1 SNHLY, CDR2 FYNNEI. V was shortened by 6 bases and J by 2 bases, with 11 bases between the two germline ends. The CDR3 nucleotides are TGTGCCAGCAGGAGAGGTCCCACCTACGAGCAGTACTTC. Translating gives CASRRGPTYEQYF.

V usage is TRBV5-1 and J usage is TRBJ2-1; TRBD1 might be the D (6 bases). Between the trimmed V and J ends, which lost 4 bases and 6 bases, there was a span of 23 bases. The CDR3 loop spans 17 amino acids. Germline CDR1 and CDR2: SGHRS and YFSETQ. The DNA for the CDR3 is TGCGCCAGCAGCGTAAAAACAGGGACGATTCAATCCAATGAGCAGTTCTTC. This translates into CASSVKTGTIQSNEQFF. Complete variable domain (other parts from reference TRBV5-1 and TRBJ2-1): KAGVTQTPRYLIKTRGQQVTLSCSPISGHRSVSWYQQTPGQGLQFLFEYFSETQRNKGNFPGRFSGRQFSNSRSEMNVSTLELGDSALYLCASSVKTGTIQSNEQFFGPGTRLTVL.

The chain combines TRBV10-2 with TRBJ2-7, with 10 bases fitting TRBD2. CDR3 length equals 17 residues. With V trimmed by 0 bases and J by 5 bases, 10 bases remained unmatched. The V gene's germline CDR1 is WSHSY and CDR2 SAAADI. Here the CDR3 reads CASSESSRAGGINEQYF. CDR3 bases: TGCGCCAGCAGTGAGTCGAGTCGAGCGGGAGGGATTAACGAGCAGTACTTC.

A single count supports this clone. CDR3 nucleotide sequence: TGCAGCGTTGTGGTTCATAAGGGACTAGCGGTCTCCTACAATGAGCAGTTCTTC. Translated: CSVVVHKGLAVSYNEQFF. The J gene is TRBJ2-1, the V gene TRBV29-1, with 11 bases lining up with TRBD2. V lost 4 bases and J lost 0; bases outside the gene matches: 11. The CDR3 is 18 residues long. Germline V gives CDR1 SQVTM, CDR2 ANQGSEA.

V is TRBV9 and J is TRBJ2-1; D might be TRBD2 (5 bases). Germline V CDR1 and CDR2: SGDLS, YYNGEE. Trimming left V 0 bases short and J 7 bases short, with 20 bases between. The CDR3 sequence is 17 residues long. Written as DNA, the CDR3 is TGTGCCAGCAGCGTAGGGGCGGGCGGGCCGGCAGAAAATGAGCAGTTCTTC. Amino acids: CASSVGAGGPAENEQFF.

This chain uses TRBV29-1 with TRBJ2-5; TRBD2 is a possible D gene (5 bases). Trimming removed 4 bases at V and 7 bases at J, with 19 bases between. CDR1 is SQVTM and CDR2 is ANQGSEA in the germline V gene. This CDR3 comprises 14 residues. DNA for the CDR3: TGCAGCGTTGTGCTTTTTCTAGCCGGACGGACCCAGTACTTC. Its protein is CSVVLFLAGRTQYF.

The chain employs TRBV7-2 and TRBJ1-6, with a tentative D call TRBD1 (5 bases). V lost 5 bases and J lost 7, with 18 bases in between. This CDR3 has 16 residues. CDR1 and CDR2 (germline): SGHTA, FQGNSA. CDR3 protein: CASSLRQPKANSPLHF. In DNA, the CDR3 is TGTGCCAGCAGCCTTCGACAGCCCAAGGCGAATTCACCCCTCCACTTT.

The chain is built from TRBV5-1 and TRBJ1-3; the match to TRBD1 covers 9 bases. Germline V gene lookup returns CDR1 SGHRS and CDR2 YFSETQ. V lost 4 bases to trimming and J lost 0 bases; unmatched junction nucleotides: 5. The CDR3 spans 16 residues. CDR3 in DNA: TGCGCCAGCAGCGCTGGGACAGGGCGCTCTGGAAACACCATATATTTT. It specifies CASSAGTGRSGNTIYF.